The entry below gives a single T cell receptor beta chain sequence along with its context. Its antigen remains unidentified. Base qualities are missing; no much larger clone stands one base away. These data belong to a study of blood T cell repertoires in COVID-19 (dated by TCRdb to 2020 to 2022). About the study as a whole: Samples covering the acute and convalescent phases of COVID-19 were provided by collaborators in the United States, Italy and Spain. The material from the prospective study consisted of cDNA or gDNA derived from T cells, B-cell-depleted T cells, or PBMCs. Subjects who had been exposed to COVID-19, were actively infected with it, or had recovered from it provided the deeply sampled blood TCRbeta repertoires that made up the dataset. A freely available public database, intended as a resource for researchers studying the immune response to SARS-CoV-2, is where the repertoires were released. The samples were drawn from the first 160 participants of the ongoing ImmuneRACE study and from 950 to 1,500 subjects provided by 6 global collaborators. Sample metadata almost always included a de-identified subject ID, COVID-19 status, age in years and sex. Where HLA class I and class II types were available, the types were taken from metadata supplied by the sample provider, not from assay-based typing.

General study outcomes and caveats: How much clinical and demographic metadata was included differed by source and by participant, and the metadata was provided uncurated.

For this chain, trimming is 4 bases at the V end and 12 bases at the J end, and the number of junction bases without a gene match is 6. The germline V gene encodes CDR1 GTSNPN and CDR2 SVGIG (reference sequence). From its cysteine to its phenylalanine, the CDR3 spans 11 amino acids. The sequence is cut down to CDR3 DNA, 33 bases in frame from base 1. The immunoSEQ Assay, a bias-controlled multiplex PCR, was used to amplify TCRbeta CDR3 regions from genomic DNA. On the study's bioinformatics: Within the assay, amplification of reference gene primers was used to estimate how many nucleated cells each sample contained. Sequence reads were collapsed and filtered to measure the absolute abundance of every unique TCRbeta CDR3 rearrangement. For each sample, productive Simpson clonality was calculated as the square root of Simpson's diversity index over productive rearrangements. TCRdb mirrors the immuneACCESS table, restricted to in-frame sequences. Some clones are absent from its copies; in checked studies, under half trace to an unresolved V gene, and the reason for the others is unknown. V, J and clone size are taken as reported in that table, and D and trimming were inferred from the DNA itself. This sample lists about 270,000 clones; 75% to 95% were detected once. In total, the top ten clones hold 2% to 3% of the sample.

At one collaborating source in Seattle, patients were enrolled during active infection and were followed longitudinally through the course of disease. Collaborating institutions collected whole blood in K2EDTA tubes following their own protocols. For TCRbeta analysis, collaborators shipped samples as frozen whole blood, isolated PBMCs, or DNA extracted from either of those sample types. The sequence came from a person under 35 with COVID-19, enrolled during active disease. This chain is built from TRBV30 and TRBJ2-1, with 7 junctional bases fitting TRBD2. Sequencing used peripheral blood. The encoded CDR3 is CAWTSGPGQFF. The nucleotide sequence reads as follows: TGTGCCTGGACTAGCGGCCCAGGGCAGTTCTTC.